The clone carrying this T cell receptor beta chain was picked up a small number of times. Original processing notes: Amplification from reference gene primers served as the basis for estimated nucleated cell counts. The protocol was immunoSEQ multiplex PCR, while the TCRdb copy is restricted to in-frame clones and leaves out a portion. The V and J calls and clone size were taken over from that table, and D and trimming were inferred from the DNA. The profile shows about 75,000 clones, around 84% of them singletons. V was pared by 3 bases and J by 6 bases, with 13 bases between. Germline lookup yields CDR1 KGHSH and CDR2 LQKENI. The CDR3 is 14 amino acids. The record originates from a study of blood T cell repertoires in COVID-19. Looking at the study overall: Spain, Italy and the United States supplied samples that represented acute and convalescent COVID-19. T cells, B-cell-depleted T cells, or PBMCs provided the cDNA or gDNA that served as material.

This chain links TRBV18 with TRBJ2-3; unclear D gene. The TCR was taken from a woman aged 45-65 years with acute or convalescent COVID-19. Input material: peripheral blood. CDR3 coding DNA: TGTGCCAGCTCACCTTCTGTACTTACGGATACGCAGTATTTT. Amino acid sequence: CASSPSVLTDTQYF.